The 18 T cell receptor beta chains given below trace back to one sample, sequenced in a study of shared clonotypes between healthy human individuals. Profiling relied on immunoSEQ multiplex PCR, and the TCRdb table lists in-frame clones only, not all of them. The table lists approximately 2.5 million clones, roughly nine tenths of them singletons. Sequenced input: naive CD4+ T cells sorted from blood. Subset given: CD45RA+ positively selected. These receptors were obtained from a man aged 18-30 years in good health.

The chain couples TRBV6-4 to TRBJ2-7, with 8 bases aligning to TRBD1. V was clipped by 6 bases and J by 1 base; unmatched bases: 11. There are 16 residues in the CDR3. Germline loops: CDR1 MRHNA, CDR2 SNTAGT. The CDR3: CASREKDRAKSYEQYF. In nucleotides, the CDR3 is TGTGCCAGCAGAGAAAAGGACAGGGCGAAGTCCTACGAGCAGTACTTC.

This rearrangement joins TRBV9 to TRBJ2-7; 9 positions agree with TRBD2. Germline lookup yields CDR1 SGDLS and CDR2 YYNGEE. The CDR3 spans 15 residues. The junction had 5 bases not matched to a gene; V was cut back by 0 bases and J by 4 bases. The CDR3 sequence is CASSVGRGGLYEQYF. In nucleotides, the CDR3 is TGTGCCAGCAGCGTAGGGCGGGGGGGCTTGTACGAGCAGTACTTC. Based on the CDR3 plus reference TRBV9 and TRBJ2-7, the full variable domain is DSGVTQTPKHLITATGQRVTLRCSPRSGDLSVYWYQQSLDQGLQFLIQYYNGEERAKGNILERFSAQQFPDLHSELNLSSLELGDSALYFCASSVGRGGLYEQYFGPGTRLTVT.

CDR3: CASSVDRPPGETQYF. The CDR3 region has the DNA TGCGCCAGCAGCGTGGACAGACCCCCAGGAGAGACCCAGTACTTC. The chain combines TRBV5-1 with TRBJ2-5; D is perhaps TRBD1 (6 bases). There are 15 residues in the CDR3. Trimming cost V 4 bases and J 4 bases, with 17 bases left between them. Per the germline V gene, CDR1 is SGHRS and CDR2 is YFSETQ.

CDR3 DNA: TGCGCCAGCAGCCAAGATCTAGGAACAGGGGGGCCCTACAATGAGCAGTTCTTC. Protein product: CASSQDLGTGGPYNEQFF. The chain has TRBV4-3 and TRBJ2-1; 8 nucleotides align to TRBD1. V gave up 0 bases and J gave up 2 bases; unmatched junction bases: 9. CDR3 length: 18 residues. Germline V CDR1 and CDR2: LGHNA, YSLEER.

The chain has TRBV4-2 and TRBJ1-3, with D unresolved. The CDR3 is made up of 15 amino acids. Germline-derived CDR1 and CDR2 are LGHNA and YNFKEQ. V was clipped by 0 bases and J by 0 bases, with 6 bases between them. This CDR3 is CASSQDKTSGNTIYF. The CDR3 nucleotides are TGTGCCAGCAGCCAAGATAAGACCTCTGGAAACACCATATATTTT.

The V call is TRBV5-1, the J call TRBJ2-3; TRBD2 agrees at 10 bases. Germline V gene data show CDR1 as SGHRS and CDR2 as YFSETQ. V trimming: 0 bases; J trimming: 5 bases; junction bases outside the gene matches: 6. The CDR3 contains 16 residues. CDR3 coding DNA: TGCGCCAGCAGCTTGGCTAGCGGGAGTAGTGGAGATACGCAGTATTTT. Encoded protein: CASSLASGSSGDTQYF.

CDR3 in amino acids: CASERLDNLNIQYF. In nucleotides, the CDR3 is TGTGCCAGCGAACGGCTCGACAATTTAAACATTCAGTACTTC. The rearrangement joins TRBV6-1 to TRBJ2-4; D not resolved. Germline V gene sequence: CDR1 MNHNS, CDR2 SASEGT. The CDR3 runs to 14 residues. Trimming cost V 8 bases and J 6 bases, with 17 bases left between them.

This chain joins TRBV19 and TRBJ1-1; D is possibly TRBD1 (5 bases). The CDR3 totals 15 residues. Trimming pared 5 bases from V and 3 bases from J, leaving 16 bases between. Germline V gives CDR1 LNHDA, CDR2 SQIVND (reference sequence). In DNA form, the CDR3 reads TGTGCCAGTAGTGCTCAGGGTTTGGGAGACACTGAAGCTTTCTTT. Protein product: CASSAQGLGDTEAFF.

The chain has TRBV6-5 and TRBJ2-5, with 11 nucleotides matching TRBD2. TRBJ2-7 matches the DNA end more closely, so the J call is doubtful. The CDR3 is 15 amino acids. The germline CDR1 and CDR2 sequences are MNHEY and SVGAGI. This CDR3 is CASSLTSGTSYEQYF. The CDR3 region has the DNA TGTGCCAGCAGCCTGACTAGCGGGACCTCCTACGAGCAGTACTTC.

Concerning this clone: This same CDR3 is encoded by further DNA sequences in the sample. The chain links TRBV6-6 to TRBJ1-5, with 8 nucleotides matching TRBD1. Trimming cost V 5 bases and J 2 bases; bases outside gene matches: 5. The CDR3 runs to 15 residues. In germline, CDR1 is MNHNY, CDR2 SVGAGI (reference sequence). The CDR3 here is CASSPGGAGNQPQHF. CDR3 DNA sequence: TGTGCCAGCAGTCCAGGGGGCGCGGGCAATCAGCCCCAGCATTTT.

This chain joins TRBV7-7 and TRBJ2-7; tentative D call: TRBD1 (5 bases). This CDR3 comprises 15 residues. The germline V gene encodes CDR1 SSHAT and CDR2 FNYEAQ (reference sequence). The CDR3, as DNA: TGTGCTAGGTCCGCGGCTTCGACAGCCTCCTACGAGCAGTACTTC. As protein: CARSAASTASYEQYF.

This clone was recorded once. The CDR3 protein is CASTPQGGGPIYNEQFF. As DNA, the CDR3 is TGTGCCAGCACCCCCCAGGGTGGGGGACCGATCTACAATGAGCAGTTCTTC. The V gene is TRBV9, the J gene TRBJ2-1; D might be TRBD1 or TRBD2, each matching 5 bases. This CDR3 comprises 17 residues. CDR1 SGDLS and CDR2 YYNGEE come from the germline V gene. V shed 6 bases and J shed 3 bases, with 22 bases lying between them.

The rearrangement uses TRBV9 and TRBJ1-3; no definite D call. From germline, CDR1 is SGDLS and CDR2 YYNGEE. Trimming removed 0 bases from V and 4 bases from J, with 11 bases in between. This CDR3 is 15 amino acids long. The CDR3 DNA is TGTGCCAGCAGCGTAGAGGGAGGGAAAGGAAACACCATATATTTT. Translation gives CASSVEGGKGNTIYF.

The gene calls are TRBV30 and TRBJ1-2; D is unresolved. V was trimmed by 4 bases and J by 8 bases, leaving 17 bases between them. The CDR3 runs to 13 residues. The germline V gene encodes CDR1 GTSNPN and CDR2 SVGIG (reference sequence). In nucleotides, the CDR3 is TGTGCCTGGACGGTTTGGGCCCTTGGGGGCTACACCTTC. It translates to CAWTVWALGGYTF. Variable domain in full (rest from reference TRBV30 and TRBJ1-2): SQTIHQWPATLVQPVGSPLSLECTVEGTSNPNLYWYRQAAGRGLQLLFYSVGIGQISSEVPQNLSASRPQDRQFILSSKKLLLSDSGFYLCAWTVWALGGYTFGSGTRLTVV.

The J gene is TRBJ2-7, the V gene TRBV13; D is uncertain. Germline V gives CDR1 PRHDT, CDR2 FYEKMQ (reference sequence). V was pared by 6 bases and J by 1 base, with 13 bases between. This CDR3 is 14 amino acids long. The CDR3, as DNA: TGTGCCAGCAGAATTCGATATAGTTCCTACGAGCAGTACTTC. It specifies CASRIRYSSYEQYF.

The rearrangement links TRBV6-5 to TRBJ1-6, with no clear D. Trimming removed 4 bases at V and 6 bases at J, with 10 bases between. The CDR3 runs 14 residues. Germline-derived CDR1 and CDR2 are MNHEY and SVGAGI. The CDR3 sequence is CASSSTLVNSPLHF. CDR3 nucleotide sequence: TGTGCCAGCAGTTCTACGCTGGTTAATTCACCCCTCCACTTT.

The chain carries TRBV9 and TRBJ1-5; maybe TRBD1 (5 bases). With 2 bases removed from V and 2 bases from J, the gap between germline ends came to 11 bases. This CDR3 has 15 residues. CDR1 is SGDLS and CDR2 is YYNGEE in the germline V gene. CDR3 in DNA: TGTGCCAGCAGCGTCGACAGTCTAGGCAATCAGCCCCAGCATTTT. This codes for CASSVDSLGNQPQHF.

The chain combines TRBV29-1 with TRBJ1-4; the D is unclear. The germline gives CDR1 SQVTM, CDR2 ANQGSEA. V lost 6 bases to trimming and J lost 7 bases, with 18 bases between them. This CDR3 spans 14 amino acids. The DNA for the CDR3 is TGCAGCGTGGCACCGGGCCCCGGAGGTGAAAAACTGTTTTTT. Its translation: CSVAPGPGGEKLFF.